These 28 T cell receptor beta chains were sequenced from one sample in a study of cytomegalovirus exposure and HLA in healthy donors (dated by TCRdb to the late 2010s). The library came from the immunoSEQ multiplex PCR assay. For the multiplex PCR, a mixture combining 60 forward primers for TCR Vbeta segments and 13 reverse primers for TCR Jbeta segments was used. TCRdb carries this immuneACCESS record with in-frame sequences only. Its versions omit some clonotypes, under half of them owing to an unresolved V gene in the studies checked, with the rest unexplained. This sample has around 130,000 clones in its table, and 82% of those were observed once. The biggest ten clones account for around 3% of the sample. Specimen: PBMCs. Receptors were obtained from a boy aged 2 to 10 in good health and CMV-seronegative.

This clone was seen a few times. V usage is TRBV30 and J usage is TRBJ1-2; D remains unclear. The CDR3 loop spans 10 amino acids. Germline assignment: CDR1 GTSNPN and CDR2 SVGIG (reference sequence). CDR3 nucleotides: TGTGCTATGTCGGTGTATGGCTACACCTTC. It yields the protein CAMSVYGYTF.

V is TRBV4-3 and J is TRBJ1-2, with a weak D call TRBD1 (6 bases). The germline V gene has CDR1 LGHNA and CDR2 YSLEER. The CDR3 length is 13 residues. Trimming stripped 6 bases from V and 4 bases from J, with 12 bases between. CDR3 amino acids: CASSGRGGYGYTF. Written as DNA, the CDR3 is TGCGCCAGCAGTGGCAGGGGTGGCTATGGCTACACCTTC.

This chain joins TRBV7-8 and TRBJ2-1; no definite D call. CDR1 SGHVS and CDR2 FQNEAQ come from the germline V gene. The length of the CDR3 is 14 residues. Deletions cut 2 bases from V and 15 bases from J, with 20 bases between. In DNA form, the CDR3 reads TGTGCCAGCAGCTTACCTACCTCTACCCCTCCAACGTTCTTC. The encoded protein is CASSLPTSTPPTFF.

This clone was counted a single time. This chain uses TRBV7-2 with TRBJ2-3; 14 bases agree with TRBD2. In germline, CDR1 is SGHTA, CDR2 FQGNSA. The CDR3 extends over 19 amino acids. The V gene end was trimmed by 5 bases and the J gene end by 2 bases; junction bases not matched to a gene: 12. In nucleotides, the CDR3 is TGTGCCAGCAGCCTCTCTCTGGGACTAGCGGGGGCCTCCACAGATACGCAGTATTTT. Translated, it gives CASSLSLGLAGASTDTQYF.

The table lists this clone with a few counts. The chain joins TRBV27 to TRBJ1-6; no firm D call. The CDR3 extends over 17 amino acids. V was trimmed by 6 bases and J by 3 bases, leaving 18 bases between them. Germline V lookup: CDR1 MNHEY, CDR2 SMNVEV (reference sequence). The CDR3 here is CASRWSAGDYYNSPLHF. The CDR3 DNA follows: TGTGCCAGCAGATGGTCGGCAGGCGATTACTATAATTCACCCCTCCACTTT.

The chain joins TRBV11-2 to TRBJ2-1, with 8 bases matching TRBD1. The CDR3 extends over 18 amino acids. CDR1 and CDR2 (germline): SGHAT, FQNNGV. The V gene end was trimmed by 1 base and the J gene end by 9 bases; junction bases not matched to a gene: 17. The CDR3 loop is CASSLVWADRGGRGEQFF. For the CDR3, the DNA is TGTGCCAGCAGCTTAGTGTGGGCAGACAGGGGAGGTCGAGGTGAGCAGTTCTTC.

This clone was picked up one time. The rearrangement joins TRBV15 to TRBJ1-2; possibly TRBD1 for D (6 bases). The CDR3 has 15 residues. Trimming shortened V by 4 bases and J by 3 bases, and 15 bases separated the two germline ends. CDR1 and CDR2 (germline): LNHNV, YYDKDF (reference sequence). The CDR3 protein is CATSILQGIDYGYTF. CDR3 nucleotides: TGTGCCACCAGCATACTACAGGGCATTGACTATGGCTACACCTTC.

The V call is TRBV27, the J call TRBJ2-7; TRBD2 agrees at 7 bases. The CDR3 contains 15 residues. Germline CDR1 MNHEY, CDR2 SMNVEV (reference sequence). J lost 6 bases, V lost 6 bases, and 14 bases had no gene match. CDR3 in amino acids: CASSSGWGGVGEQYF. CDR3 nucleotide sequence: TGTGCCAGCAGCTCCGGCTGGGGGGGAGTGGGCGAGCAGTACTTC.

This chain uses TRBV6-1 with TRBJ2-7; 7 positions match TRBD1. The CDR3 runs to 15 residues. With 1 base clipped from V and 4 bases from J, the junction kept 7 bases outside the gene matches. Germline assignment: CDR1 MNHNS and CDR2 SASEGT. The CDR3 nucleotides are TGTGCCAGCAGTGAAGAGGCAGGGGGAGTTTACGAGCAGTACTTC. It specifies CASSEEAGGVYEQYF.

The genes are TRBV13 and TRBJ1-1; 8 nucleotides line up with TRBD1. The CDR3 runs 16 residues. Germline-derived CDR1 and CDR2 are PRHDT and FYEKMQ (reference sequence). With V trimmed by 4 bases and J by 0 bases, 7 bases remained unmatched. For the CDR3, the DNA is TGTGCCAGCAGCTCGGGACAGGTGGTTATGAACACTGAAGCTTTCTTT. Translating it yields CASSSGQVVMNTEAFF.

The genes are TRBV6-6 and TRBJ2-7, with D perhaps matching TRBD2 (5 bases). This CDR3 is 14 amino acids long. Germline lookup yields CDR1 MNHNY and CDR2 SVGAGI (reference sequence). V lost 7 bases to trimming and J lost 8 bases, with 21 bases between them. Here the CDR3 DNA reads TGTGCCAGCACCCACGGGGAGAACCGCTTCCAGCAGTACTTC. The encoded protein is CASTHGENRFQQYF.

The rearrangement joins TRBV13 to TRBJ2-7; TRBD2 matches at 8 bases. The CDR3 consists of 16 residues. V lost 3 bases and J lost 2; bases outside the gene matches: 9. CDR1 PRHDT and CDR2 FYEKMQ come from the germline V gene (reference sequence). The CDR3 reads CASSLRSSGPTYEQYV. The CDR3, as DNA: TGTGCCAGCAGCTTGCGATCTAGCGGGCCGACCTACGAGCAGTACGTC.

This rearrangement joins TRBV2 to TRBJ2-3; 9 nucleotides line up with TRBD1. V was clipped by 6 bases and J by 4 bases; unmatched bases: 14. From germline, CDR1 is SNHLY and CDR2 FYNNEI. CDR3 length equals 17 residues. The CDR3 sequence: CASRRTGDMGMPDTQYF. CDR3 coding DNA: TGTGCCAGCAGACGGACAGGGGACATGGGTATGCCAGATACGCAGTATTTT.

This clone has just a few counts. The CDR3 sequence: CASSDGGRASYEQYV. The CDR3 DNA reads as TGTGCCAGCAGTGATGGCGGGAGAGCATCCTACGAGCAGTACGTC. This chain links TRBV2 with TRBJ2-7, with 7 bases fitting TRBD2. The V gene's germline CDR1 is SNHLY and CDR2 FYNNEI. The CDR3 length is 15 residues. Trimming cost V 3 bases and J 1 base; bases outside gene matches: 6.

V gene TRBV5-8 combines with J gene TRBJ1-2, with a weak D call TRBD1 (5 bases). V gave up 4 bases and J gave up 2 bases, with 12 bases separating them. This CDR3 comprises 14 residues. Germline V CDR1 and CDR2: SGHTS, YDEGEE. Here the CDR3 reads CASSTGTSNYGYTF. The CDR3 nucleotides read TGTGCCAGCAGCACGGGGACTTCCAACTATGGCTACACCTTC.

This chain joins TRBV19 and TRBJ2-3, with TRBD1 identical over 9 bases. J lost 2 bases, V lost 10 bases, and 10 bases had no gene match. The CDR3 spans 15 residues. Per germline, CDR1 LNHDA and CDR2 SQIVND (reference sequence). CDR3 loop: CATDYTGGSTDTQYF. CDR3 DNA: TGTGCCACCGATTATACAGGGGGCTCCACAGATACGCAGTATTTT.

The gene calls are TRBV11-1 and TRBJ2-7, with 11 bases aligning to TRBD2. The length of the CDR3 is 19 residues. Germline V gives CDR1 SGHAT, CDR2 FQDESV (reference sequence). V gave up 7 bases and J gave up 5 bases; unmatched junction bases: 22. The CDR3 DNA follows: TGTGCCAGCATCTCGTCTTCGACTAGCGGGATCAGCGGTGGAGACGAGCAGTACGTC. Translation: CASISSSTSGISGGDEQYV.

This chain links TRBV6-1 with TRBJ2-1; TRBD1 is a possible D gene (5 bases). Germline V gene data show CDR1 as MNHNS and CDR2 as SASEGT. V lost 8 bases and J 8 bases, leaving 13 bases between the germline ends. CDR3 length equals 12 residues. CDR3 bases: TGTGCCAGCCAAAAGGGGTTCGATGAGCAGTTCTTC. This translates into CASQKGFDEQFF.

The rearrangement joins TRBV5-1 to TRBJ1-6; D not certain. The CDR3 has 15 amino acids. Deletions cut 2 bases from V and 10 bases from J, with 16 bases between. From germline, CDR1 is SGHRS and CDR2 YFSETQ. CDR3 coding DNA: TGCGCCAGCAGCTTCGGGAATCTTAGGGAATCACCCCTCCACTTT. Protein product: CASSFGNLRESPLHF.

The chain uses TRBV2 and TRBJ1-2, with D possibly being TRBD1 (6 bases). Trimming pared 0 bases from V and 7 bases from J, leaving 12 bases between. The germline V gene has CDR1 SNHLY and CDR2 FYNNEI. CDR3 length: 14 residues. CDR3 nucleotides: TGTGCCAGCAGTGAAGCGCTTCAGGGGTCTGGCTACACCTTC. It yields the protein CASSEALQGSGYTF.

In DNA form, the CDR3 reads TGTGCCAGTAGTATGAGGGACAGGGTATTGAGGCCAGATACGCAGTATTTT. This sequence encodes CASSMRDRVLRPDTQYF. V gene TRBV19 combines with J gene TRBJ2-3, with 9 bases identical to TRBD1. The germline CDR1 and CDR2 sequences are LNHDA and SQIVND (reference sequence). There are 17 residues in the CDR3. V shed 3 bases, J shed 4 bases, and the junction held 11 bases outside the gene matches.

This chain links TRBV19 with TRBJ1-5, with no clear D. V was pared by 3 bases and J by 6 bases, with 6 bases between. CDR3 length: 12 amino acids. CDR1 is LNHDA and CDR2 is SQIVND in the germline V gene (reference sequence). The CDR3 DNA reads as TGTGCCAGTAGTATTGGTAGTCAGCCCCAGCATTTT. Translation gives CASSIGSQPQHF.

The chain has TRBV5-1 and TRBJ1-2; D may be TRBD1 (6 bases). The V end was cut by 3 bases, the J end by 7 bases, with 25 bases between. This CDR3 comprises 17 residues. CDR1 is SGHRS and CDR2 is YFSETQ in the germline V gene. The CDR3 reads CASSSAGGVMAIGGYTF. DNA of the CDR3: TGCGCCAGCAGCTCCGCGGGGGGCGTGATGGCGATAGGTGGCTACACCTTC.

This clone was seen a handful of times. The chain is built from TRBV30 and TRBJ1-2; 7 nucleotides line up with TRBD1. V shed 5 bases and J 3 bases; nucleotides not matched to a gene: 6. Germline CDR1 GTSNPN, CDR2 SVGIG (reference sequence). This CDR3 comprises 13 residues. CDR3 nucleotides: TGTGCCTGGGGGCCTACAGGGGACTATGGCTACACCTTC. It is translated as CAWGPTGDYGYTF.

This chain connects TRBV5-8 to TRBJ1-4; D is unresolved. The V gene lost 6 bases and the J gene lost 3 bases, with 12 bases spanning the gap. Germline V gives CDR1 SGHTS, CDR2 YDEGEE. CDR3 length equals 14 residues. DNA for the CDR3: TGTGCCAGCACCCCCCTCGGGTCTAATGAAAAACTGTTTTTT. Translation gives CASTPLGSNEKLFF.

A single count supports this clone. The V gene is TRBV29-1, the J gene TRBJ2-6; 9 nucleotides align to TRBD1. The CDR3 consists of 16 residues. Germline V CDR1 and CDR2: SQVTM, ANQGSEA. The V segment lost 6 bases and the J segment 1 base; nucleotides outside the gene matches: 7. The CDR3 sequence is CSVSGQGRSGANVLTF. DNA for the CDR3: TGCAGCGTCAGTGGACAGGGGCGATCTGGGGCCAACGTCCTGACTTTC.

The chain combines TRBV2 with TRBJ2-1, with D unresolved. V was shortened by 8 bases and J by 1 base, with 12 bases between the two germline ends. This CDR3 spans 14 amino acids. Per the germline V gene, CDR1 is SNHLY and CDR2 is FYNNEI. The CDR3 coding sequence is TGTGCCAGCCCAAGGCTAGAGTCCTACAATGAGCAGTTCTTC. It codes for CASPRLESYNEQFF.

The chain carries TRBV5-4 and TRBJ2-5; 7 bases align to TRBD1. Germline V lookup: CDR1 SGHNT, CDR2 YYREEE (reference sequence). After removal of 4 bases from V and 5 bases from J, the junction contained 8 bases not matched to a gene. The CDR3 has 14 amino acids. CDR3 in DNA: TGTGCCAGCAGCCTTAGGGGGCTTGGGGAGACCCAGTACTTC. Protein product: CASSLRGLGETQYF.